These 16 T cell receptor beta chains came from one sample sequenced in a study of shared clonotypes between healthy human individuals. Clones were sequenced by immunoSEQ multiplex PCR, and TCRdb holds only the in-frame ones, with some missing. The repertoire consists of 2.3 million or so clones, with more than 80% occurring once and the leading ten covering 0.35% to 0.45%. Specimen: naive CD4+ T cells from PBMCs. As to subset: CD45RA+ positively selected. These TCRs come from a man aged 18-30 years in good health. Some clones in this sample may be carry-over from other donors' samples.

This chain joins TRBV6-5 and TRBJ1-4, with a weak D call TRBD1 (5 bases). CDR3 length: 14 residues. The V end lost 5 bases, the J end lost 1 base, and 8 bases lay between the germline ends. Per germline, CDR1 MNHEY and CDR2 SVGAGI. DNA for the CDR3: TGTGCCAGCAGTGCGAGGGGAACTAATGAAAAACTGTTTTTT. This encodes CASSARGTNEKLFF.

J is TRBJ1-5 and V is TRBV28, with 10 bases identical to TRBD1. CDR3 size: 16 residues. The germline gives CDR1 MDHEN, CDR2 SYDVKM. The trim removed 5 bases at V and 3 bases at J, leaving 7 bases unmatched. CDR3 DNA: TGTGCCAGCAGTACCGGACAGGGGGTTAACAATCAGCCCCAGCATTTT. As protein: CASSTGQGVNNQPQHF.

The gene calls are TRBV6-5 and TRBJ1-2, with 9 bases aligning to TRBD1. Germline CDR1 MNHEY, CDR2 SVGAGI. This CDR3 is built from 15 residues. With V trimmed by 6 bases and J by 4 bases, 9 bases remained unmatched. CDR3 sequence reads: CASRLLDRGFYGYTF. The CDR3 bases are TGTGCCAGCAGACTACTGGACAGGGGCTTCTATGGCTACACCTTC.

The CDR3 sequence is CASSKTSPSYNEQFF. The CDR3 coding sequence is TGTGCCAGCTCAAAGACTAGCCCCTCCTACAATGAGCAGTTCTTC. This chain joins TRBV9 and TRBJ2-1, with 7 bases lining up with TRBD2. CDR1 and CDR2 from the germline V gene are SGDLS and YYNGEE. CDR3 size: 15 residues. Trimming removed 7 bases from V and 0 bases from J; junction bases left unmatched: 7.

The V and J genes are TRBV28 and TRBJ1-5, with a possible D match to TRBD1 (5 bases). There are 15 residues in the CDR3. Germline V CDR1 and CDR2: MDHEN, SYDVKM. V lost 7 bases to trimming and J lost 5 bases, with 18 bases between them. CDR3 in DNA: TGTGCCAGCACCCAGGCGGCCCGGGGCGATCAGCCCCAGCATTTT. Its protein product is CASTQAARGDQPQHF.

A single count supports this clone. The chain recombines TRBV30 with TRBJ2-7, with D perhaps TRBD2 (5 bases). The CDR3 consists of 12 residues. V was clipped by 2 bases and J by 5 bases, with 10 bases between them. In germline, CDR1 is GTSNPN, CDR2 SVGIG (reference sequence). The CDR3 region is CAWSRRWDEQYF. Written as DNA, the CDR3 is TGTGCCTGGAGTAGGAGGTGGGACGAGCAGTACTTC. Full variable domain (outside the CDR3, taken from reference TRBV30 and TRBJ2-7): SQTIHQWPATLVQPVGSPLSLECTVEGTSNPNLYWYRQAAGRGLQLLFYSVGIGQISSEVPQNLSASRPQDRQFILSSKKLLLSDSGFYLCAWSRRWDEQYFGPGTRLTVT.

CDR3 loop: CAITRGRADTQYF. The CDR3 DNA reads TGTGCCATCACCCGTGGCCGGGCAGATACGCAGTATTTT. The chain couples TRBV10-3 to TRBJ2-3; no firm D call. Germline CDR1 is ENHRY and CDR2 is SYGVKD. Trimming left V 7 bases short and J 4 bases short, with 12 bases between. CDR3 length equals 13 residues.

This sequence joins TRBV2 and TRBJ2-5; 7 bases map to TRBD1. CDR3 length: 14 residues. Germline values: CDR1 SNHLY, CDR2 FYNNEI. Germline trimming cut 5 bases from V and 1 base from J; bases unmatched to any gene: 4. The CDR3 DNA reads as TGTGCCAGCAGTCCGGACAGGACCCAAGAGACCCAGTACTTC. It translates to CASSPDRTQETQYF.

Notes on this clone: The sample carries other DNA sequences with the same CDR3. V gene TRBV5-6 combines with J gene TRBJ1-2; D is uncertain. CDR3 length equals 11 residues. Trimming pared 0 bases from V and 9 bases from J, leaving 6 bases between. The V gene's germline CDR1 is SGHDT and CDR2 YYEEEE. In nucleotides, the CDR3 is TGTGCCAGCAGCTTGGAGGGCAGCTACACCTTC. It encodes CASSLEGSYTF. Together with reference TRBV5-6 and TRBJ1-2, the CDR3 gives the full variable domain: DAGVTQSPTHLIKTRGQQVTLRCSPKSGHDTVSWYQQALGQGPQFIFQYYEEEERQRGNFPDRFSGHQFPNYSSELNVNALLLGDSALYLCASSLEGSYTFGSGTRLTVV.

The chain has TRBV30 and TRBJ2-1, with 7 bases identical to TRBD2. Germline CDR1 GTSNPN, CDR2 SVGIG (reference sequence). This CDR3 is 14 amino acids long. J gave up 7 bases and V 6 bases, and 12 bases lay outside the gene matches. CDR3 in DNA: TGTGCCTGCCACCGGACTAGTTCGCGGAATGAGCAGTTCTTC. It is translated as CACHRTSSRNEQFF.

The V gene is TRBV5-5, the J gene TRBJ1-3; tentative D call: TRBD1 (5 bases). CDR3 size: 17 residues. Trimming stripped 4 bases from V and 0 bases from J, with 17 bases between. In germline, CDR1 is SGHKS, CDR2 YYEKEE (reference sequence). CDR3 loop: CASSPLPSGNSGNTIYF. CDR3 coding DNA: TGTGCCAGCAGCCCGCTGCCCTCAGGGAACTCTGGAAACACCATATATTTT.

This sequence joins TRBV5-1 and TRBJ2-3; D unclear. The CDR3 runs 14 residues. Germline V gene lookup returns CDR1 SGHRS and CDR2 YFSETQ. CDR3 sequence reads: CSSGPGDTTDTQYF. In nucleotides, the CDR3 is TGCTCCTCAGGCCCGGGTGACACCACAGATACGCAGTATTTT. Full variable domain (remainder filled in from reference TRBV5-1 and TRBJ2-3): KAGVTQTPRYLIKTRGQQVTLSCSPISGHRSVSWYQQTPGQGLQFLFEYFSETQRNKGNFPGRFSGRQFSNSRSEMNVSTLELGDSALYLCSSGPGDTTDTQYFGPGTRLTVL.

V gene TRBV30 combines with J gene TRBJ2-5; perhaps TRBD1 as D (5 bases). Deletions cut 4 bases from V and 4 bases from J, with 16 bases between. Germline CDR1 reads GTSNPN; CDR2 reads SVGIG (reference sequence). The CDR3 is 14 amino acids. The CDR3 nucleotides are TGTGCCTGGATATCGAAAGGGGTCGCAGAGACCCAGTACTTC. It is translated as CAWISKGVAETQYF.

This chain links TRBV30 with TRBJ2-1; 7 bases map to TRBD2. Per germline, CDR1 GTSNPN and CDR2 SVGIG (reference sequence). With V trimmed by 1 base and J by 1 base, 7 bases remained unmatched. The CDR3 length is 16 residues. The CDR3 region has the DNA TGTGCCTGGAGTGGAACTAGCGTTCATTCCTACAATGAGCAGTTCTTC. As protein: CAWSGTSVHSYNEQFF.

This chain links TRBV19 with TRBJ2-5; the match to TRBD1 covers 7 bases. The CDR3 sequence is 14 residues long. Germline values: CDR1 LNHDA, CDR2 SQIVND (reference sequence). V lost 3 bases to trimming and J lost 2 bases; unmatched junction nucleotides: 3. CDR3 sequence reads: CASSIRDRQETQYF. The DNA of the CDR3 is TGTGCCAGTAGTATCCGGGACAGACAAGAGACCCAGTACTTC.

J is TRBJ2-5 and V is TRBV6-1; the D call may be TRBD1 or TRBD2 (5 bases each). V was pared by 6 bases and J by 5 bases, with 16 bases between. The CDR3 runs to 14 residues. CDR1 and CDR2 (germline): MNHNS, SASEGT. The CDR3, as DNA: TGTGCCAGCAGGGGACGTCTGACGGGGGAGACCCAGTACTTC. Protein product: CASRGRLTGETQYF.